Below, 32 T cell receptor beta chains from the same sample are listed, as sequenced in a study of OX40 agonist ivuxolimab in advanced cancers. Repertoires were generated with immunoSEQ multiplex PCR, while TCRdb's copy carries only in-frame clones and drops some. The sample holds some 44,000 clones, around 86% seen once. The sample here was CD4+ or CD8+ T cells sorted from blood, taken in a trial of the OX40 agonist ivuxolimab. The receptor set was obtained from an adult with an advanced solid tumor such as melanoma, head and neck, liver or kidney cancer.

This clone came up once. Other nucleotide sequences from this sample produce the same CDR3. This chain links TRBV7-6 with TRBJ2-5; D gene uncertain. The CDR3 loop spans 13 amino acids. V was clipped by 0 bases and J by 1 base, with 3 bases between them. Germline CDR1 is SGHVS and CDR2 is FNYEAQ. CDR3 protein: CASSLASQETQYF. The CDR3 DNA follows: TGTGCCAGCAGCTTAGCGAGCCAAGAGACCCAGTACTTC.

The gene calls are TRBV13 and TRBJ2-1, with 10 bases that match TRBD2. CDR3 length: 20 amino acids. From germline, CDR1 is PRHDT and CDR2 FYEKMQ (reference sequence). Trimming removed 4 bases from V and 1 base from J; junction bases left unmatched: 16. The CDR3 sequence is CASSSPYTLAGGGSYNEQFF. The CDR3 nucleotides are TGTGCCAGCAGCTCCCCCTATACATTAGCGGGAGGTGGATCCTACAATGAGCAGTTCTTC.

This chain uses TRBV18 with TRBJ1-5; a possible D gene is TRBD1 (5 bases). V was shortened by 3 bases and J by 5 bases, with 11 bases between the two germline ends. This CDR3 has 14 amino acids. Germline-derived CDR1 and CDR2 are KGHSH and LQKENI. CDR3 DNA sequence: TGTGCCAGCTCACCTACGGTGGGGGATCAGCCCCAGCATTTT. This translates into CASSPTVGDQPQHF. The full variable domain, in which reference TRBV18 and TRBJ1-5 provide the parts outside the CDR3, is NAGVMQNPRHLVRRRGQEARLRCSPMKGHSHVYWYRQLPEEGLKFMVYLQKENIIDESGMPKERFSAEFPKEGPSILRIQQVVRGDSAAYFCASSPTVGDQPQHFGDGTRLSIL.

The CDR3 loop reads CASSIATGNYNEQFF. CDR3 sequence (DNA): TGTGCCAGTAGTATAGCGACAGGAAATTACAATGAGCAGTTCTTC. This chain links TRBV19 with TRBJ2-1; a possible D gene is TRBD1 (6 bases). CDR3 size: 15 residues. Trimming pared 1 base from V and 4 bases from J, leaving 11 bases between. Germline values: CDR1 LNHDA, CDR2 SQIVND (reference sequence).

This clone showed up just a few times. The junction differs from germline at one of its ends, possibly a read error. The rearrangement joins TRBV7-7 to TRBJ1-5; 7 bases match TRBD1. The CDR3 has 18 residues. CDR1 is SSHAT and CDR2 is FNYEAQ in the germline V gene (reference sequence). The CDR3 is CASIESQGHIDSNQPQHF. DNA of the CDR3: TGTGCTAGCATCGAATCACAGGGGCATATAGACAGCAATCAGCCCCAGCATTTT.

V usage is TRBV19 and J usage is TRBJ2-1, with D tentatively TRBD1 (5 bases). V lost 0 bases and J lost 0, with 6 bases in between. CDR3 length: 15 amino acids. Germline CDR1 and CDR2: LNHDA and SQIVND (reference sequence). CDR3 bases: TGTGCCAGTAGTATAGAGGGGCACTCCTACAATGAGCAGTTCTTC. The encoded protein is CASSIEGHSYNEQFF.

This clone was recorded once. The rearrangement joins TRBV18 to TRBJ2-1, with 9 bases that match TRBD1. Germline values: CDR1 KGHSH, CDR2 LQKENI. V lost 0 bases, J lost 0 bases, and 3 bases stayed unmatched. This CDR3 is built from 17 residues. The CDR3 DNA reads TGTGCCAGCTCACCACCTGGGACAGGGAGCTCCTACAATGAGCAGTTCTTC. Translating it yields CASSPPGTGSSYNEQFF.

This clone has more than one count but fewer than ten. The rearrangement joins TRBV4-2 to TRBJ1-2, with 12 bases lining up with TRBD1. V lost 1 base to trimming and J lost 6 bases; unmatched junction nucleotides: 6. In germline, CDR1 is LGHNA, CDR2 YNFKEQ. The CDR3 is 16 residues long. CDR3 sequence: CASSQVWDRGHHGYTF. CDR3 DNA: TGTGCCAGCAGCCAAGTTTGGGACAGGGGGCACCATGGCTACACCTTC.

The chain employs TRBV19 and TRBJ1-4, with TRBD1 identical over 7 bases. In germline, CDR1 is LNHDA, CDR2 SQIVND (reference sequence). V lost 5 bases to trimming and J lost 8 bases; unmatched junction nucleotides: 8. This CDR3 comprises 14 residues. The CDR3 region has the DNA TGTGCCAGTAGTCCCCGACAGGGAAGGGAAAAACTGTTTTTT. Translating gives CASSPRQGREKLFF.

The V and J genes are TRBV19 and TRBJ2-2; the match to TRBD2 covers 15 bases. V gave up 0 bases and J gave up 5 bases; unmatched junction bases: 4. Germline lookup yields CDR1 LNHDA and CDR2 SQIVND (reference sequence). The CDR3 covers 18 residues. The CDR3 sequence: CASSIDRTSGRVTGELFF. The CDR3 bases are TGTGCCAGTAGTATAGACCGGACTAGCGGGAGGGTTACCGGGGAGCTGTTTTTT.

The chain is built from TRBV6-5 and TRBJ1-6, with D possibly matching TRBD1 (5 bases). The germline gives CDR1 MNHEY, CDR2 SVGAGI. The CDR3 is made up of 15 amino acids. V was pared by 0 bases and J by 10 bases, with 13 bases between. CDR3 in amino acids: CASSYSSQGGSPLHF. As DNA, the CDR3 is TGTGCCAGCAGTTACTCGAGCCAGGGAGGATCACCCCTCCACTTT.

This sequence joins TRBV5-1 and TRBJ2-1, with 13 bases aligning to TRBD2. Trimming at V came to 0 bases and at J to 0 bases, leaving 9 bases not matched to a gene. This CDR3 contains 20 residues. Germline lookup yields CDR1 SGHRS and CDR2 YFSETQ. Here the CDR3 DNA reads TGCGCCAGCAGCTTGGCCGGAGGGACTAGCGGGGTCCTCTCCTACAATGAGCAGTTCTTC. Residues: CASSLAGGTSGVLSYNEQFF.

The gene calls are TRBV19 and TRBJ1-5, with 9 bases aligning to TRBD1. Germline values: CDR1 LNHDA, CDR2 SQIVND (reference sequence). V lost 3 bases to trimming and J lost 7 bases; unmatched junction nucleotides: 7. The CDR3 has 15 amino acids. CDR3 in DNA: TGTGCCAGTAGTATTCAGGGACAGGGCCACCAGCCCCAGCATTTT. Translating it yields CASSIQGQGHQPQHF.

The chain uses TRBV6-1 and TRBJ1-5; D is unclear. Trimming cost V 6 bases and J 2 bases, with 14 bases left between them. This CDR3 comprises 15 residues. Germline CDR1 MNHNS, CDR2 SASEGT. The chain's CDR3 is CASRPNARGNQPQHF. CDR3 in DNA: TGTGCCAGCAGGCCGAACGCGCGTGGCAATCAGCCCCAGCATTTT.

The chain couples TRBV7-9 to TRBJ1-1; D possibly corresponds to TRBD1 (5 bases). V dropped 5 bases and J dropped 2 bases, with 15 bases sitting between them. This CDR3 is 15 amino acids long. CDR1 SEHNR and CDR2 FQNEAQ come from the germline V gene (reference sequence). This chain's CDR3 is CASSPRGGDNTEAFF. For the CDR3, the DNA is TGTGCCAGCAGCCCCCGGGGGGGGGATAACACTGAAGCTTTCTTT.

This rearrangement joins TRBV20-1 to TRBJ1-2; D uncertain. The V gene lost 2 bases and the J gene lost 8 bases, with 9 bases spanning the gap. The CDR3 consists of 11 residues. Germline V lookup: CDR1 DFQATT, CDR2 SNEGSKA (reference sequence). For the CDR3, the DNA is TGCAGTGCTAGACCCCTAGGCGGCTACACCTTC. This translates into CSARPLGGYTF.

The chain has TRBV18 and TRBJ1-1, with no clear D. Trimming left V 4 bases short and J 7 bases short, with 7 bases between. The germline gives CDR1 KGHSH, CDR2 LQKENI. The CDR3 length is 11 residues. This CDR3 reads CASSQQLEAFF. CDR3 nucleotides: TGTGCCAGCTCACAGCAGCTTGAAGCTTTCTTT.

The V and J genes are TRBV27 and TRBJ1-2; unclear D gene. The CDR3 totals 14 residues. CDR1 MNHEY and CDR2 SMNVEV come from the germline V gene (reference sequence). The V and J ends lost 6 bases and 0 bases respectively, with 11 bases between them. Here the CDR3 reads CASSEKRANYGYTF. CDR3 nucleotide sequence: TGTGCCAGCAGCGAGAAAAGAGCTAACTATGGCTACACCTTC.

The gene calls are TRBV5-6 and TRBJ2-7, with D unresolved. V was pared by 1 base and J by 5 bases, with 4 bases between. CDR1 and CDR2 (germline): SGHDT, YYEEEE. The CDR3 has 11 residues. CDR3 sequence: CASSLWDEQYF. DNA of the CDR3: TGTGCCAGCAGCTTGTGGGACGAGCAGTACTTC.

As DNA, the CDR3 is TGTGCCAGCAGGCACAGGGGGCTCTGCACCTTC. The encoded protein is CASRHRGLCTF. This sequence joins TRBV28 and TRBJ1-2; 9 bases are a match to TRBD1. Unmatched junction bases numbered 6, after V lost 6 bases and J lost 13 bases. The CDR3 length is 11 residues. Germline CDR1 is MDHEN and CDR2 is SYDVKM.

The chain is built from TRBV5-6 and TRBJ1-6, with TRBD1 as a possible D gene (6 bases). Germline V CDR1 and CDR2: SGHDT, YYEEEE. V lost 0 bases to trimming and J lost 7 bases, with 11 bases between them. This CDR3 contains 15 residues. The CDR3 DNA reads TGTGCCAGCAGCTTGGTTCAGGGGCGGAATTCACCCCTCCACTTT. This encodes CASSLVQGRNSPLHF.

The chain couples TRBV13 to TRBJ2-5; 13 bases line up with TRBD2. Unmatched junction bases numbered 7, after V lost 5 bases and J lost 4 bases. This CDR3 spans 16 amino acids. Per the germline V gene, CDR1 is PRHDT and CDR2 is FYEKMQ (reference sequence). CDR3 sequence: CASSITSGGARETQYF. CDR3 in DNA: TGTGCCAGCAGCATTACTAGCGGGGGGGCCCGAGAGACCCAGTACTTC.

The chain recombines TRBV7-8 with TRBJ2-7, with D perhaps matching TRBD1 or TRBD2 (5 bases each). The CDR3 has 13 amino acids. V lost 1 base and J lost 4, with 8 bases in between. Germline CDR1 reads SGHVS; CDR2 reads FQNEAQ. The CDR3 nucleotides read TGTGCCAGCAGCTTAGGGGGACGGTACGAGCAGTACTTC. Its protein is CASSLGGRYEQYF.

The CDR3 sequence: CASSRGTSPRTDTQYF. CDR3 DNA: TGTGCCAGCAGCCGGGGGACGTCTCCACGCACAGATACGCAGTATTTT. This chain joins TRBV4-2 and TRBJ2-3, with D perhaps assigned TRBD1 or TRBD2 (5 bases each). Germline V CDR1 and CDR2: LGHNA, YNFKEQ. This CDR3 comprises 16 residues. Deletions cut 4 bases from V and 1 base from J, with 15 bases between.

The chain joins TRBV19 to TRBJ2-2; 11 bases are a match to TRBD1. The CDR3 runs to 15 residues. Germline-derived CDR1 and CDR2 are LNHDA and SQIVND (reference sequence). The trim removed 3 bases at V and 7 bases at J, leaving 4 bases unmatched. CDR3 DNA sequence: TGTGCCAGTAGTATGGACAGGGGGCGATTCGGGGAGCTGTTTTTT. Translation: CASSMDRGRFGELFF. Looking up the rest from reference TRBV19 and TRBJ2-2 gives the full variable domain: DGGITQSPKYLFRKEGQNVTLSCEQNLNHDAMYWYRQDPGQGLRLIYYSQIVNDFQKGDIAEGYSVSREKKESFPLTVTSAQKNPTAFYLCASSMDRGRFGELFFGEGSRLTVL.

This rearrangement joins TRBV19 to TRBJ2-1, with 12 bases matching TRBD2. Losses at the gene ends were 8 bases for V and 4 bases for J; bases not matched to a gene: 12. CDR1 and CDR2 from the germline V gene are LNHDA and SQIVND (reference sequence). The CDR3 has 17 residues. CDR3 sequence reads: CASRELAGGAEYNEQFF. The CDR3 region has the DNA TGTGCCAGTCGTGAACTAGCGGGGGGTGCGGAGTACAATGAGCAGTTCTTC.

The J gene is TRBJ2-5, the V gene TRBV25-1; TRBD2 agrees at 8 bases. Germline V gene lookup returns CDR1 MGHDK and CDR2 SYGVNS. The CDR3 runs 16 residues. Trimming removed 6 bases from V and 5 bases from J; junction bases left unmatched: 14. The CDR3 loop reads CASRSGVAGNSETQYF. The CDR3 bases are TGTGCCAGCAGATCCGGAGTAGCGGGAAATTCCGAGACCCAGTACTTC. Complete variable domain (other parts from reference TRBV25-1 and TRBJ2-5): EADIYQTPRYLVIGTGKKITLECSQTMGHDKMYWYQQDPGMELHLIHYSYGVNSTEKGDLSSESTVSRIRTEHFPLTLESARPSHTSQYLCASRSGVAGNSETQYFGPGTRLLVL.

The V call is TRBV15, the J call TRBJ1-5; the D gene is possibly TRBD1 (6 bases). From germline, CDR1 is LNHNV and CDR2 YYDKDF (reference sequence). CDR3 length equals 15 residues. V was clipped by 1 base and J by 6 bases, with 13 bases between them. The DNA of the CDR3 is TGTGCCACCAGCAGAGCTGGCAGGGGATCTCAGCCCCAGCATTTT. Its translation is CATSRAGRGSQPQHF.

The chain recombines TRBV6-5 with TRBJ2-7, with TRBD1 matching over 10 bases. The J segment lost 7 bases and the V segment lost 0 bases, leaving 9 bases of the junction unmatched. Germline V gene sequence: CDR1 MNHEY, CDR2 SVGAGI. The CDR3 extends over 16 amino acids. Written as DNA, the CDR3 is TGTGCCAGCAGTTACTCCGTGACAGGGGGCGGGTGGGAGCAGTACTTC. Protein: CASSYSVTGGGWEQYF.

There are a few counts of this clone. The chain has TRBV7-3 and TRBJ2-3; the match to TRBD2 covers 11 bases. CDR1 is SGHTA and CDR2 is FQGTGA in the germline V gene. V was pared by 8 bases and J by 3 bases, with 4 bases of the junction left unmatched. The CDR3 extends over 14 amino acids. The CDR3 DNA is TGTGCCAGCTCCTTAGCGGGGGGGACAGATACGCAGTATTTT. Protein: CASSLAGGTDTQYF. Looking up the rest from reference TRBV7-3 and TRBJ2-3 gives the full variable domain: GAGVSQTPSNKVTEKGKYVELRCDPISGHTALYWYRQSLGQGPEFLIYFQGTGAADDSGLPNDRFFAVRPEGSVSTLKIQRTERGDSAVYLCASSLAGGTDTQYFGPGTRLTVL.

J is TRBJ2-1 and V is TRBV2; D not certain. CDR3 length equals 18 residues. Germline-derived CDR1 and CDR2 are SNHLY and FYNNEI. V gave up 4 bases and J gave up 1 base, with 20 bases separating them. In nucleotides, the CDR3 is TGTGCCAGCAGTGCCCCTCGGGCCCAGGAGAGATCCTACAATGAGCAGTTCTTC. It yields the protein CASSAPRAQERSYNEQFF.

In this sample, this clone turned up a few times. This chain joins TRBV7-8 and TRBJ2-7; 9 bases are a match to TRBD1. Germline loops: CDR1 SGHVS, CDR2 FQNEAQ. CDR3 length equals 15 residues. V shed 2 bases, J shed 4 bases, and the junction held 6 bases outside the gene matches. Here the CDR3 reads CASSLSVTGGYEQYF. The CDR3 coding sequence is TGTGCCAGCAGCTTATCAGTGACAGGGGGATACGAGCAGTACTTC.